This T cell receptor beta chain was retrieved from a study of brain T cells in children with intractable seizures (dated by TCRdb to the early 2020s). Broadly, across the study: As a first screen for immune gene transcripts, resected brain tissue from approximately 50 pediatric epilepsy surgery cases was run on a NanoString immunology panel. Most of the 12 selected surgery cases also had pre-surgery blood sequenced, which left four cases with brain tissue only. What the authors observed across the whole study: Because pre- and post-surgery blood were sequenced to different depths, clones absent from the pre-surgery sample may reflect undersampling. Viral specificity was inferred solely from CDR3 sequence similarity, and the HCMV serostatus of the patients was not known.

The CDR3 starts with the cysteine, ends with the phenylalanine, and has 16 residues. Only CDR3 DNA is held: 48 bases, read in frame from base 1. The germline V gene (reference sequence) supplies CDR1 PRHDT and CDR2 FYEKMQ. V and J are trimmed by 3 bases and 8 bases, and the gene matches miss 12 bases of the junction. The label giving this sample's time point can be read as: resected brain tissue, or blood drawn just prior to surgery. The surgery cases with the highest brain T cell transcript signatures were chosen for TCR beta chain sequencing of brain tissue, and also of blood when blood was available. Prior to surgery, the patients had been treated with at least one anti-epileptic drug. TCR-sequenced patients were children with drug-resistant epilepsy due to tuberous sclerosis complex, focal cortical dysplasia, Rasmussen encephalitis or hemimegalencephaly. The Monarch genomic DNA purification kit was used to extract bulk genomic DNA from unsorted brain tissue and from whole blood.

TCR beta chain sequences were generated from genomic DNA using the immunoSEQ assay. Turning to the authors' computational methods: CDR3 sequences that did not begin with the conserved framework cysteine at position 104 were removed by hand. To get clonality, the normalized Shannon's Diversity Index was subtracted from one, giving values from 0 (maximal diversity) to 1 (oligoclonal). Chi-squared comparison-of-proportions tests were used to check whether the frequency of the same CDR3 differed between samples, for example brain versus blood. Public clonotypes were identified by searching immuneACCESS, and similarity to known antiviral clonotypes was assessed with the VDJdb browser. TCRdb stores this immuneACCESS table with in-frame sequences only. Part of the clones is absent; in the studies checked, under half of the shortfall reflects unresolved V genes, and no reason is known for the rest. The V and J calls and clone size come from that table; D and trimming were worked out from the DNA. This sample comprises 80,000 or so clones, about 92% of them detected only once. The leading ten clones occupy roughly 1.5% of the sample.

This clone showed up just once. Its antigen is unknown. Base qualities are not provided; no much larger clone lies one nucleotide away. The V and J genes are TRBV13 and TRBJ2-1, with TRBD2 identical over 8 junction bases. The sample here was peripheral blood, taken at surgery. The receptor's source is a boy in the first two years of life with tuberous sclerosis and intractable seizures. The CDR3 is CASSFRGGRFFDEQFF. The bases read TGTGCCAGCAGCTTTCGCGGGGGGCGGTTTTTCGATGAGCAGTTCTTC.